The 12 T cell receptor beta chains listed next were all sequenced from one sample in a study of shared clonotypes between healthy human individuals. The method was immunoSEQ multiplex PCR; TCRdb's version includes in-frame clones alone and lacks a portion of them. Of roughly 2,500,000 clones listed, approximately 93% are singletons. The sample was naive CD4+ T cells from PBMCs. Sample subset: CD45RA+ positively selected. These receptors were collected from a man in his late teens or twenties in good health. Some clones in this sample may be carry-over from other donors' samples.

This chain joins TRBV27 and TRBJ1-1, with D uncertain. V dropped 1 base and J dropped 4 bases, with 19 bases sitting between them. CDR1 is MNHEY and CDR2 is SMNVEV in the germline V gene (reference sequence). The CDR3 runs to 17 residues. This CDR3 reads CASSLFGVNQEGTEAFF. CDR3 nucleotides: TGTGCCAGCAGTTTATTCGGGGTGAATCAGGAGGGCACTGAAGCTTTCTTT.

This chain connects TRBV2 to TRBJ1-2; D remains unclear. V gave up 9 bases and J gave up 7 bases, with 15 bases separating them. Germline assignment: CDR1 SNHLY and CDR2 FYNNEI. This CDR3 spans 12 amino acids. The CDR3 loop reads CASTTDLSGYTF. The CDR3 bases are TGTGCCAGTACCACAGACCTATCTGGCTACACCTTC. The full variable domain, completed using reference TRBV2 and TRBJ1-2, is EPEVTQTPSHQVTQMGQEVILRCVPISNHLYFYWYRQILGQKVEFLVSFYNNEISEKSEIFDDQFSVERPDGSNFTLKIRSTKLEDSAMYFCASTTDLSGYTFGSGTRLTVV.

This sequence joins TRBV28 and TRBJ2-1; TRBD2 might be the D (6 bases). The germline V and J ends were trimmed by 8 bases and 0 bases, with 20 bases remaining between them. This CDR3 is 17 amino acids long. Germline V gives CDR1 MDHEN, CDR2 SYDVKM. CDR3 sequence: CASHPLQGRDSYNEQFF. As DNA, the CDR3 is TGTGCCAGCCACCCCCTACAAGGGCGGGACTCCTACAATGAGCAGTTCTTC.

V and J are TRBV5-5 and TRBJ2-2, with unresolved D. Trimming took off 1 base at V and 3 bases at J, with 7 bases between the two ends. The CDR3 is 14 residues long. Germline lookup yields CDR1 SGHKS and CDR2 YYEKEE (reference sequence). Here the CDR3 reads CASSLWQDTGELFF. Here the CDR3 DNA reads TGTGCCAGCAGCTTGTGGCAGGACACCGGGGAGCTGTTTTTT.

The chain employs TRBV2 and TRBJ2-1; 9 nucleotides line up with TRBD2. CDR3 length: 15 residues. The junction had 8 bases not matched to a gene; V was cut back by 6 bases and J by 5 bases. Per germline, CDR1 SNHLY and CDR2 FYNNEI. As DNA, the CDR3 is TGTGCCAGCAGGGGCGGGAGGGCCTCACACAATGAGCAGTTCTTC. Protein sequence: CASRGGRASHNEQFF.

The chain uses TRBV25-1 and TRBJ2-3, with TRBD2 matching over 8 bases. The V and J ends lost 2 bases and 1 base, in that order; junction bases with no gene match: 8. The CDR3 runs to 17 residues. Germline loops: CDR1 MGHDK, CDR2 SYGVNS. This CDR3 is CASSEGGAGGRTDTQYF. The CDR3 DNA is TGTGCCAGCAGTGAAGGAGGGGCGGGAGGACGCACAGATACGCAGTATTTT.

The CDR3 coding sequence is TGTGCCAGCAGCCGTCGGGACAGGGGGAACACTGAAGCTTTCTTT. Translating it yields CASSRRDRGNTEAFF. V and J are TRBV6-6 and TRBJ1-1; 10 nucleotides align to TRBD1. CDR3 length equals 15 residues. J was trimmed by 1 base and V by 6 bases; bases with no gene match: 5. Per the germline V gene, CDR1 is MNHNY and CDR2 is SVGAGI (reference sequence).

This chain's CDR3 is CASSNPRQDGQPQHF. The DNA of the CDR3 is TGTGCCAGCAGTAACCCCAGGCAGGATGGTCAGCCCCAGCATTTT. The chain couples TRBV28 to TRBJ1-5; D unclear. Trimming cost V 5 bases and J 6 bases, with 17 bases left between them. Germline V lookup: CDR1 MDHEN, CDR2 SYDVKM. The CDR3 consists of 15 residues.

V is TRBV6-5 and J is TRBJ2-3, with 7 bases matching TRBD2. From germline, CDR1 is MNHEY and CDR2 SVGAGI. This CDR3 spans 15 amino acids. Unmatched junction bases numbered 8, after V lost 4 bases and J lost 4 bases. This CDR3 reads CASSFNGRRPDTQYF. CDR3 DNA: TGTGCCAGCAGTTTTAACGGGAGGAGGCCAGATACGCAGTATTTT.

CDR3: CASSLAPTQTYEQYF. The DNA of the CDR3 is TGCGCCAGCAGCTTGGCGCCGACCCAGACTTACGAGCAGTACTTC. The V call is TRBV5-1, the J call TRBJ2-7; unclear D gene. Germline CDR1 and CDR2: SGHRS and YFSETQ. This CDR3 region has 15 residues. V was shortened by 0 bases and J by 4 bases, with 14 bases between the two germline ends.

This clone was seen a handful of times. J is TRBJ1-2 and V is TRBV5-4; tentatively, D is TRBD1 (6 bases). The CDR3 runs to 14 residues. From germline, CDR1 is SGHNT and CDR2 YYREEE (reference sequence). Between the trimmed V and J ends, which lost 3 bases and 6 bases, there was a span of 15 bases. The CDR3 nucleotides are TGTGCCAGCAGCTCCGGACAGCCGGAGGATGGCTACACCTTC. This gives the protein CASSSGQPEDGYTF.

V usage is TRBV6-6 and J usage is TRBJ1-2; D ambiguous. Germline lookup yields CDR1 MNHNY and CDR2 SVGAGI (reference sequence). V lost 0 bases, J lost 0 bases, and 8 bases lay in between. This CDR3 is 15 amino acids long. In DNA, the CDR3 is TGTGCCAGCAGTTACTCAGGCACATCTAACTATGGCTACACCTTC. This translates into CASSYSGTSNYGYTF.